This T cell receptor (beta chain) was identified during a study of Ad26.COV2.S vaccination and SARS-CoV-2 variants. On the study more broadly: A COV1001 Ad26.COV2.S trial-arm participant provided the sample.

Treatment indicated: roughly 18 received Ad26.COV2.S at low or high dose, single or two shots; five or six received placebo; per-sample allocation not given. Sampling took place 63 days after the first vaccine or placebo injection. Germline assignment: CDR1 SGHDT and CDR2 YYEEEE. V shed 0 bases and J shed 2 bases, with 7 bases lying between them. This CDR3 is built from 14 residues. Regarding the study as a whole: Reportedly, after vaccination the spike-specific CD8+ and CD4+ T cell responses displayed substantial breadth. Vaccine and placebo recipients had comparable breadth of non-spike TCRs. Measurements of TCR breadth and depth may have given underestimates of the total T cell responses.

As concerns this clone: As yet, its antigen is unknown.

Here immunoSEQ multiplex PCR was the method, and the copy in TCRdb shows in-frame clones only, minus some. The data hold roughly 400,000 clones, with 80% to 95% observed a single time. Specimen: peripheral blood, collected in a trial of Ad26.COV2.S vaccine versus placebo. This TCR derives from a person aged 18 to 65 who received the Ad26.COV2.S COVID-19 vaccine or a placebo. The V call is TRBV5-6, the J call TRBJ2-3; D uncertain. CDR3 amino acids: CASSLGASTDTQYF. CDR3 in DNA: TGTGCCAGCAGCTTGGGAGCCTCCACAGATACGCAGTATTTT.